One TCR beta chain is described in this entry. The target antigen is unknown. The data stem from a study of breast tumors, draining lymph nodes, adjacent tissues. Study-level points and caveats: Tumor T cell lymph node origin was a supported hypothesis, not proven. Tumor repertoires ranked between lymph nodes and nontumor tissue in diversity, with V and J gene preferences.

TCRdb re-called the multiplex PCR reads with MiXCR, one entry per CDR3 protein. The sample holds approximately 210,000 distinct CDR3 sequences; 32% are singletons and the top ten take approximately 1.4%. V was pared by 4 bases and J by 2 bases, with 2 bases of the junction left unmatched. Per germline, CDR1 GTSNPN and CDR2 SVGIG (reference sequence). The CDR3 consists of 13 residues. The lymph nodes were axillary draining lymph nodes from breast cancer patients. V usage is TRBV30 and J usage is TRBJ1-5, with 7 positions matching TRBD1. Specimen: axillary lymph node tissue. This receptor was identified in a female donor with breast cancer. Some clones in this sample may be carry-over from other donors' samples. CDR3 sequence reads: CAWTGTGNQPQHF. CDR3 sequence (DNA): TGTGCCTGGACCGGGACAGGCAATCAGCCCCAGCATTTT. Drawing the rest from reference TRBV30 and TRBJ1-5, the complete variable domain is SQTIHQWPATLVQPVGSPLSLECTVEGTSNPNLYWYRQAAGRGLQLLFYSVGIGQISSEVPQNLSASRPQDRQFILSSKKLLLSDSGFYLCAWTGTGNQPQHFGDGTRLSIL.